A selection of T cell receptor beta chains follows, all from one sample in a study of T cell responses to AZD1222 COVID-19 vaccine. Profiled with immunoSEQ multiplex PCR; TCRdb holds only in-frame clones, not every one. In the table there are 150,000 to 250,000 clones, approximately 95% of which are singletons. This specimen consisted of peripheral blood, obtained 28 days after the second AZD1222 dose. The origin of the receptors is an adult who received the AZD1222 COVID-19 vaccine. CDR3s leave out the opening cysteine and the closing phenylalanine or tryptophan. The order of the fields is V gene, CDR3 protein.

V gene: TRBV13
CDR3 protein: ASSISTGVQETQY

V gene: TRBV21-1
CDR3 protein: ASSNWGVETQY

V gene: TRBV12-3/TRBV12-4
CDR3 protein: ASSRSRDGYT

V gene: TRBV7-9
CDR3 protein: ASSSRDRENNEQF

V gene: TRBV12-3/TRBV12-4
CDR3 protein: ASSFGTSGGRI

V gene: TRBV3-1/TRBV3-2
CDR3 protein: ASSQAPGGRPEAF

V gene: TRBV19
CDR3 protein: ASNVRDRGIGELF

V gene: TRBV28
CDR3 protein: ASSPGRYEQY

V gene: TRBV15
CDR3 protein: ATSRDRGVQPQH

V gene: TRBV5-3
CDR3 protein: ARTGRNTEAF

V gene: TRBV2
CDR3 protein: ASSSEGVYGYT

V gene: TRBV3-1/TRBV3-2
CDR3 protein: ASSSQGVGETQY

V gene: TRBV18
CDR3 protein: ASSTGTDTQY

V gene: TRBV7-9
CDR3 protein: ASATGTSPYEQY

V gene: TRBV9
CDR3 protein: ASSVEVSPEEAF

V gene: TRBV27
CDR3 protein: ASRGTGKNTEAF

V gene: TRBV30
CDR3 protein: AWSLIPGGEKLF

V gene: TRBV27
CDR3 protein: ASYRINYGYT

V gene: TRBV6-1
CDR3 protein: ASSGPGGGSYNEQF

V gene: TRBV7-2
CDR3 protein: ASRRTSGGINNEQF

V gene: TRBV6-6
CDR3 protein: ASSWVSLEGYT

V gene: TRBV6-5
CDR3 protein: ASSYSSGRGSQY

V gene: TRBV14
CDR3 protein: ASSQAGRLVVPNYGYT

V gene: TRBV5-8
CDR3 protein: ASSLIAPEDQPQH

V gene: TRBV3-1/TRBV3-2
CDR3 protein: ASSPGLAGGGYNEQF

V gene: TRBV12-3/TRBV12-4
CDR3 protein: ASSFPSAAEAF